The following is a TCR beta chain sequence with its context. Its target is not known. One heparinised blood draw, averaging roughly 110 mL, came from each donor. These data originate in a study of beta chain features in type 1 diabetes. General study results and limits: Researchers report that Type 1 diabetes patients had moderately but significantly shorter TCRB CDR3s across all four CD4+ subsets.

cDNA synthesis used the whole RNA isolate, giving expressed TCRB sequences. The assay was immunoSEQ multiplex PCR, and TCRdb's table has in-frame clones only and misses some. The data contain around 70,000 clones, nearly 50% of them singletons. CDR1 MNHNS and CDR2 SASEGT come from the germline V gene. CDR3 size: 13 residues. The V segment lost 10 bases and the J segment 1 base; nucleotides outside the gene matches: 5. The chain links TRBV6-1 to TRBJ2-7; 9 bases are shared with TRBD1. The sequenced material came from central memory CD4+ T cells from blood. The TCR sequence derives from a man younger than 40 with type 1 diabetes. CDR3 DNA sequence: TGTGCCACCAGGGACAGGGTATCCTACGAGCAGTACTTC. It encodes CATRDRVSYEQYF.